These 24 T cell receptor beta chains share one sample of origin, sequenced in a study of blood T cell repertoires in COVID-19. Clones were read by immunoSEQ multiplex PCR, and TCRdb kept only the in-frame ones, dropping some. The sample has 65,000 to 80,000 clones; approximately 89% are singletons. Sequenced sample: peripheral blood. The receptors derive from a man aged 50 or older with active COVID-19.

CDR3 region: CASSVASEQYF. The CDR3 bases are TGTGCCAGCAGTGTAGCCAGCGAGCAGTACTTC. The rearrangement uses TRBV2 and TRBJ2-7; D gene unclear. Germline V gene lookup returns CDR1 SNHLY and CDR2 FYNNEI. Deletions cut 4 bases from V and 6 bases from J, with 7 bases between. The CDR3 is 11 residues long.

This rearrangement joins TRBV24-1 to TRBJ2-7, with a weak D call TRBD1 (6 bases). Germline V lookup: CDR1 KGHDR, CDR2 SFDVKD. The CDR3 spans 13 residues. Deletions cut 4 bases from V and 4 bases from J, with 10 bases between. The CDR3 loop is CATSETGMYEQYF. CDR3 sequence (DNA): TGTGCCACCAGTGAAACAGGGATGTACGAGCAGTACTTC.

V is TRBV27 and J is TRBJ2-7, with 7 bases matching TRBD1. Germline lookup yields CDR1 MNHEY and CDR2 SMNVEV (reference sequence). The CDR3 has 17 residues. With 6 bases clipped from V and 0 bases from J, the junction kept 14 bases outside the gene matches. CDR3 bases: TGTGCCAGCAGCTCAATTCCGGGACAGATAAGCTCCTACGAGCAGTACTTC. The encoded protein is CASSSIPGQISSYEQYF.

The chain couples TRBV18 to TRBJ2-1, with 7 bases identical to TRBD2. J gave up 5 bases and V 1 base, and 5 bases lay outside the gene matches. The length of the CDR3 is 15 residues. CDR1 is KGHSH, CDR2 LQKENI, per germline. The CDR3 DNA follows: TGTGCCAGCTCACCACGAACTAGCGCGAACAATGAGCAGTTCTTC. It translates to CASSPRTSANNEQFF.

The chain has TRBV6-5 and TRBJ1-5, with 9 bases fitting TRBD1. The V gene's germline CDR1 is MNHEY and CDR2 SVGAGI. V trimming: 9 bases; J trimming: 5 bases; junction bases outside the gene matches: 8. The CDR3 has 14 amino acids. This chain's CDR3 is CASSPGQGYQPQHF. The CDR3 coding sequence is TGTGCCAGTAGCCCGGGACAGGGCTATCAGCCCCAGCATTTT.

The V and J genes are TRBV16 and TRBJ1-3; D is ambiguous. The ends were cut back, 4 bases at V and 1 base at J, with 14 bases in the middle. The CDR3 length is 16 residues. Germline V lookup: CDR1 KGHSY, CDR2 FQNENV. The CDR3 spells CASSPSAGNSGNTIYF. The CDR3 DNA reads as TGTGCCAGCAGCCCATCCGCCGGGAATTCTGGAAACACCATATATTTT.

The chain recombines TRBV27 with TRBJ2-5; TRBD2 matches at 7 bases. This CDR3 region has 13 residues. J lost 8 bases, V lost 5 bases, and 8 bases had no gene match. Germline CDR1 MNHEY, CDR2 SMNVEV (reference sequence). CDR3 loop: CASSHPSGVTQYF. Written as DNA, the CDR3 is TGTGCCAGCAGTCACCCTAGCGGAGTAACCCAGTACTTC.

This clone was found once. The chain carries TRBV3-1 (or the pseudogene TRBV3-2) and TRBJ1-3; D perhaps matches TRBD1 (6 bases). Trimming took off 4 bases at V and 0 bases at J, with 16 bases between the two ends. This CDR3 region has 17 residues. In germline, CDR1 is LGHDT, CDR2 YNNKEL (reference sequence). For the CDR3, the DNA is TGTGCCAGCAGCCGAAAGACAGGCTCATTCTCTGGAAACACCATATATTTT. The encoded protein is CASSRKTGSFSGNTIYF.

The CDR3 spells CASSSLPQGNTIYF. In DNA form, the CDR3 reads TGTGCCAGCAGCTCTTTACCACAGGGAAACACCATATATTTT. The V call is TRBV7-2, the J call TRBJ1-3, with unresolved D. Germline-derived CDR1 and CDR2 are SGHTA and FQGNSA. This CDR3 region has 14 residues. Between the trimmed V and J ends, which lost 4 bases and 4 bases, there was a span of 11 bases.

This chain connects TRBV18 to TRBJ1-2; perhaps TRBD1 as D (5 bases). The CDR3 is 15 amino acids. Germline values: CDR1 KGHSH, CDR2 LQKENI. V dropped 4 bases and J dropped 1 base, with 13 bases sitting between them. The CDR3 DNA reads TGTGCCAGCTCACTTCGCAGGGAAGATAACTATGGCTACACCTTC. Translating it yields CASSLRREDNYGYTF.

This chain uses TRBV3-1 (or the pseudogene TRBV3-2) with TRBJ1-3; D remains unclear. CDR3 length: 19 residues. Germline V lookup: CDR1 LGHDT, CDR2 YNNKEL (reference sequence). V was trimmed by 11 bases and J by 1 base, leaving 30 bases between them. The CDR3 is CASTRAGPLILPSGNTIYF. CDR3 sequence (DNA): TGTGCCTCAACAAGAGCGGGCCCACTAATACTCCCTTCTGGAAACACCATATATTTT.

The chain links TRBV6-5 to TRBJ1-2; D gene unclear. Per germline, CDR1 MNHEY and CDR2 SVGAGI. Between the trimmed V and J ends, which lost 2 bases and 10 bases, there was a span of 20 bases. The CDR3 spans 15 residues. The CDR3 coding sequence is TGTGCCAGCAGTTACACGCCCCAGGCCTTTGATTTCTACACCTTC. Protein: CASSYTPQAFDFYTF.

The chain joins TRBV6-2 or TRBV6-3 to TRBJ1-2; 8 bases agree with TRBD1. The CDR3 loop spans 15 amino acids. CDR1 and CDR2 (germline): MNHEY, SVGEGT. With V trimmed by 6 bases and J by 8 bases, 14 bases remained unmatched. For the CDR3, the DNA is TGTGCCAGCAGCGCCCGGGACAGGTGGGCCACAGGCTACACCTTC. As protein: CASSARDRWATGYTF.

The chain is built from TRBV7-8 and TRBJ1-1, with D possibly matching TRBD1 (6 bases). V was trimmed by 5 bases and J by 8 bases, leaving 12 bases between them. Germline V CDR1 and CDR2: SGHVS, FQNEAQ. The CDR3 contains 12 residues. CDR3 sequence (DNA): TGTGCCAGCAGCCTCTCCGGGACAGAAGCTTTCTTT. This translates into CASSLSGTEAFF.

V gene TRBV19 combines with J gene TRBJ2-1, with TRBD2 matching 7 bases. The CDR3 has 13 amino acids. In germline, CDR1 is LNHDA, CDR2 SQIVND (reference sequence). The junction had 5 bases not matched to a gene; V was cut back by 4 bases and J by 8 bases. This chain's CDR3 is CASSRRTRDEQFF. The CDR3 region has the DNA TGTGCCAGTAGTAGGAGGACTAGGGATGAGCAGTTCTTC.

This clone was seen just once. V gene TRBV4-1 combines with J gene TRBJ2-7, with D tentatively TRBD1 (5 bases). CDR3 size: 16 residues. Trimming shortened V by 0 bases and J by 5 bases, and 17 bases separated the two germline ends. Germline CDR1 is MGHRA and CDR2 is YSYEKL. CDR3 residues: CASSQDPAGRRNEQYF. For the CDR3, the DNA is TGCGCCAGCAGCCAAGATCCGGCAGGGCGGCGGAACGAGCAGTACTTC.

The genes are TRBV4-2 and TRBJ2-7; D may be TRBD2 (6 bases). Trimming shortened V by 4 bases and J by 0 bases, and 7 bases separated the two germline ends. CDR1 and CDR2 (germline): LGHNA, YNFKEQ. The CDR3 has 13 residues. CDR3 residues: CASSPGGSYEQYF. The DNA for the CDR3 is TGTGCCAGCAGCCCCGGGGGCTCCTACGAGCAGTACTTC.

By sample share, this clone is medium-sized. The rearrangement uses TRBV9 and TRBJ2-5; a weak D match, TRBD2 (5 bases). The germline V gene encodes CDR1 SGDLS and CDR2 YYNGEE. Trimming took 5 bases from V and 2 from J, leaving 16 bases between them. The CDR3 loop spans 15 amino acids. The CDR3 loop reads CASSRGSWLQETQYF. The DNA of the CDR3 is TGTGCCAGCAGTAGAGGGAGTTGGTTACAAGAGACCCAGTACTTC.

The chain is built from TRBV5-4 and TRBJ2-5; D gene unclear. V was shortened by 2 bases and J by 5 bases, with 16 bases between the two germline ends. This CDR3 is 15 amino acids long. CDR1 and CDR2 from the germline V gene are SGHNT and YYREEE (reference sequence). In DNA form, the CDR3 reads TGTGCCAGCAGCTTCGAACTGGAGAGTGGGGAGACCCAGTACTTC. Its translation: CASSFELESGETQYF.

This clone was counted only a few times. V and J are TRBV19 and TRBJ2-7; D may be TRBD1 (5 bases). Trimming cost V 5 bases and J 8 bases, with 16 bases left between them. The CDR3 totals 13 residues. CDR1 LNHDA and CDR2 SQIVND come from the germline V gene (reference sequence). The CDR3 region is CASSSQGLFQQYF. The CDR3 nucleotides are TGTGCCAGTAGTTCCCAGGGCCTATTTCAGCAGTACTTC.

The V call is TRBV28, the J call TRBJ2-5, with 8 bases lining up with TRBD2. Germline V gene data show CDR1 as MDHEN and CDR2 as SYDVKM. The ends lost 3 bases at V and 0 bases at J; junction bases unmatched: 12. The CDR3 extends over 18 amino acids. The CDR3 spells CASSFQLALAEYQETQYF. CDR3 sequence (DNA): TGTGCCAGCAGTTTCCAACTGGCACTAGCGGAGTACCAAGAGACCCAGTACTTC.

This chain links TRBV4-3 with TRBJ2-5; unclear D gene. In germline, CDR1 is LGHNA, CDR2 YSLEER. The CDR3 covers 15 residues. V shed 1 base and J shed 0 bases, with 9 bases lying between them. The CDR3 DNA sequence: TGCGCCAGCAGCCAAGGCGTCGGGTACCAAGAGACCCAGTACTTC. Translating it yields CASSQGVGYQETQYF.

The chain combines TRBV27 with TRBJ2-1; D remains unclear. The V and J ends lost 3 bases and 5 bases respectively, with 11 bases between them. In germline, CDR1 is MNHEY, CDR2 SMNVEV (reference sequence). The CDR3 contains 14 residues. Written as DNA, the CDR3 is TGTGCCAGCAGTTTGTGGCAGTCGAACAATGAGCAGTTCTTC. Amino acid sequence: CASSLWQSNNEQFF.

The chain is built from TRBV19 and TRBJ1-4, with TRBD1 matching 11 bases. The CDR3 totals 12 residues. With V trimmed by 9 bases and J by 7 bases, 1 base remained unmatched. Germline V CDR1 and CDR2: LNHDA, SQIVND (reference sequence). The CDR3 nucleotides read TGTGCCAGCGGACAGGGGGCTGAAAAACTGTTTTTT. Translation gives CASGQGAEKLFF.